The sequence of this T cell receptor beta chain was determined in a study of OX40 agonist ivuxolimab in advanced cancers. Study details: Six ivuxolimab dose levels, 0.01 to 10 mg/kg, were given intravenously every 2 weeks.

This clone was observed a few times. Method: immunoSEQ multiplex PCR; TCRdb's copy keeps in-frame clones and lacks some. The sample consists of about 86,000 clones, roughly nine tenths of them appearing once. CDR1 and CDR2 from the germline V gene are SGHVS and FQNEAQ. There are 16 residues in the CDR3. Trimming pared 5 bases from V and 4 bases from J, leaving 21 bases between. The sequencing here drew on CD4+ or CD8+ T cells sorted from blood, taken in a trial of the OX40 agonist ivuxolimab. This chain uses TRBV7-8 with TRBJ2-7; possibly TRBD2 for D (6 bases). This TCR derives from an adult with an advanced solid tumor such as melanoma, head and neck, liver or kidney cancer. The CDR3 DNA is TGTGCCAGCAGCCCATACTCGGGGGAGCCATCTTACGAGCAGTACTTC. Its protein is CASSPYSGEPSYEQYF.